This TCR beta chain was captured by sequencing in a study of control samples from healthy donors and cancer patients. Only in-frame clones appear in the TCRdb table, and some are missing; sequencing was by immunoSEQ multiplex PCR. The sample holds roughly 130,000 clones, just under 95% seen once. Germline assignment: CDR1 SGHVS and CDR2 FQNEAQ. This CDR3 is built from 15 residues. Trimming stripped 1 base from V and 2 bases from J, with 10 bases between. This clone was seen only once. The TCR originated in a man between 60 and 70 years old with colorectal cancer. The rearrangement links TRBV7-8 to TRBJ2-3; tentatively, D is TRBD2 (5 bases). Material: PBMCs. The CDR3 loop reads CASSLGGQYTDTQYF. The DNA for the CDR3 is TGTGCCAGCAGCTTAGGAGGGCAGTACACAGATACGCAGTATTTT.